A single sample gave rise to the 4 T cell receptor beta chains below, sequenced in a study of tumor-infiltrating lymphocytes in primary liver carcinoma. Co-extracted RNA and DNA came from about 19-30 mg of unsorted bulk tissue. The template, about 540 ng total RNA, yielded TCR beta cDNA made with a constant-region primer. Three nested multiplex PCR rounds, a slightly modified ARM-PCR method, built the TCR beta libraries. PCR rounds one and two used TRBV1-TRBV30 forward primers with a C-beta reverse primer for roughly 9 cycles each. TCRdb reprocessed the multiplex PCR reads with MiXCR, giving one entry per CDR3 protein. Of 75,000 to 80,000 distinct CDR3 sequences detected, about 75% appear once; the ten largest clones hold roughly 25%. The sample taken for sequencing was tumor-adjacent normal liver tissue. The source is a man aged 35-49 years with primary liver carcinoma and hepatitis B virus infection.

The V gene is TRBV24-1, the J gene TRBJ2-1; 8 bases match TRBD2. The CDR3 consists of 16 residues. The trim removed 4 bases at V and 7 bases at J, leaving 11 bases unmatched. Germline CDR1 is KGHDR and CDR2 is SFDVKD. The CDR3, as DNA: TGTGCCACCAGTGAAAGGGCAGCGGGAGTACGAAATGAGCAGTTCTTC. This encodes CATSERAAGVRNEQFF.

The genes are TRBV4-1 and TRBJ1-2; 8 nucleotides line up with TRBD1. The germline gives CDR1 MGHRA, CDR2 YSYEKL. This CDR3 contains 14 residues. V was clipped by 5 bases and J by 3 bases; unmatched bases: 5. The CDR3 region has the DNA TGCGCCAGCAGCGTGACAGGGGAATACTATGGCTACACCTTC. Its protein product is CASSVTGEYYGYTF.

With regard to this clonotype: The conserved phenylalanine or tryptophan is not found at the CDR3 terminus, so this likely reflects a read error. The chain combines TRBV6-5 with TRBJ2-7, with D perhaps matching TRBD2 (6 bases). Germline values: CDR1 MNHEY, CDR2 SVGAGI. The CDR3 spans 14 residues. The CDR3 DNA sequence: TGTGCCAGCAAACGAGCGGGCCCAAGCTACGTGCAGTACTCC. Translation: CASKRAGPSYVQYS.

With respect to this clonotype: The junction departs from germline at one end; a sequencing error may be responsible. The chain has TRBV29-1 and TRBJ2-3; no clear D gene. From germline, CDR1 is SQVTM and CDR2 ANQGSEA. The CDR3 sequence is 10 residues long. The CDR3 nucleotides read TGCAACGTTCCCACAGATACGCAGTATTTT. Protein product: CNVPTDTQYF.